The 32 T cell receptor beta chains given below trace back to one sample, sequenced in a study of cytomegalovirus exposure and HLA in healthy donors. Only in-frame clones appear in the TCRdb table, and some are missing; sequencing was by immunoSEQ multiplex PCR. This sample has around 200,000 clones, with 80% to 85% found just once. The sequenced material came from PBMCs. Receptors originate from a young woman in good health and CMV-seronegative.

This chain uses TRBV18 with TRBJ1-3, with TRBD1 identical over 7 bases. CDR1 KGHSH and CDR2 LQKENI come from the germline V gene. The CDR3 has 15 amino acids. V gave up 3 bases and J gave up 3 bases; unmatched junction bases: 5. CDR3 nucleotide sequence: TGTGCCAGCTCACCCCGCAGGGGGATTGGAAACACCATATATTTT. Translating it yields CASSPRRGIGNTIYF.

The rearrangement links TRBV27 to TRBJ2-1, with D possibly matching TRBD1 (6 bases). V shed 4 bases and J shed 8 bases, with 12 bases lying between them. Germline values: CDR1 MNHEY, CDR2 SMNVEV (reference sequence). This CDR3 contains 13 residues. The CDR3 loop reads CASSSNRVHEQFF. CDR3 nucleotides: TGTGCCAGCAGTTCCAACAGGGTACATGAGCAGTTCTTC.

The V and J genes are TRBV6-6 and TRBJ2-7, with 7 bases lining up with TRBD2. Germline V gives CDR1 MNHNY, CDR2 SVGAGI (reference sequence). Trimming removed 11 bases from V and 2 bases from J; junction bases left unmatched: 3. The CDR3 has 11 residues. The CDR3 loop is CAAGVPYEQYF. In nucleotides, the CDR3 is TGTGCCGCGGGGGTCCCCTACGAGCAGTACTTC.

The rearrangement joins TRBV11-2 to TRBJ2-5; TRBD1 agrees at 7 bases. V trimming: 6 bases; J trimming: 6 bases; junction bases outside the gene matches: 10. CDR1 and CDR2 from the germline V gene are SGHAT and FQNNGV. The CDR3 covers 14 residues. The CDR3 DNA is TGTGCCAGCAGATTTTACAGGGGCAAAAAGACCCAGTACTTC. It is translated as CASRFYRGKKTQYF.

The CDR3 nucleotides read TGCGCCAGCAGCCAAGGGGAGGCGGGACAGGGCCTATACGAGCAGTACTTC. Residues: CASSQGEAGQGLYEQYF. The V call is TRBV4-1, the J call TRBJ2-7; TRBD1 aligns across 9 bases. This CDR3 spans 17 amino acids. V was pared by 1 base and J by 4 bases, with 11 bases of the junction left unmatched. CDR1 is MGHRA, CDR2 YSYEKL, per germline.

Here the CDR3 DNA reads TGCAGCGTTGAAACCGGGTGGCTAGCGGGGGGACCTAGCACAGATACGCAGTATTTT. Translating gives CSVETGWLAGGPSTDTQYF. This chain connects TRBV29-1 to TRBJ2-3, with 11 bases lining up with TRBD2. This CDR3 has 19 residues. CDR1 and CDR2 (germline): SQVTM, ANQGSEA. V was clipped by 2 bases and J by 0 bases; unmatched bases: 13.

This rearrangement joins TRBV6-1 to TRBJ1-5, with TRBD1 identical over 7 bases. This CDR3 region has 14 residues. J was trimmed by 4 bases and V by 5 bases; bases with no gene match: 5. Germline-derived CDR1 and CDR2 are MNHNS and SASEGT. The CDR3 protein is CASSNRQGNQPQHF. The CDR3 nucleotides read TGTGCCAGCAGTAATCGACAGGGTAATCAGCCCCAGCATTTT.

This clone was detected only a few times. The chain is built from TRBV5-1 and TRBJ2-1; 11 bases fit TRBD2. CDR1 and CDR2 (germline): SGHRS, YFSETQ. The CDR3 runs to 16 residues. V lost 4 bases and J lost 7; bases outside the gene matches: 10. As DNA, the CDR3 is TGCGCCAGCAGCGGGGGGCCTGGGACTAGCGGTAATGAGCAGTTCTTC. Encoded protein: CASSGGPGTSGNEQFF.

This chain uses TRBV15 with TRBJ2-5; D ambiguous. The ends were cut back, 5 bases at V and 3 bases at J, with 7 bases in the middle. Germline values: CDR1 LNHNV, CDR2 YYDKDF (reference sequence). There are 12 residues in the CDR3. DNA for the CDR3: TGTGCCACCAGCCTAACCGAAGAGACCCAGTACTTC. This sequence encodes CATSLTEETQYF.

V and J are TRBV7-5 and TRBJ1-2; the table assigns TRBD1, which was not confirmed against the DNA. TRBV7-5 is noted as a pseudogene. The CDR3 loop spans 16 amino acids. The DNA of the CDR3 is TGTGTCAGAAGCCAGGCGGACAGGGGGCGCGACTATGGCTACACCTTC. Protein product: CVRSQADRGRDYGYTF.

The chain uses TRBV4-2 and TRBJ1-2; D gene unclear. Per the germline V gene, CDR1 is LGHNA and CDR2 is YNFKEQ. V was shortened by 3 bases and J by 0 bases, with 23 bases between the two germline ends. CDR3 length: 19 amino acids. The CDR3 here is CASSQLVSTDFRANYGYTF. The CDR3, as DNA: TGTGCCAGCAGCCAGCTAGTATCGACCGACTTCCGAGCTAACTATGGCTACACCTTC.

Here the CDR3 reads CASNSGTGTNTGELFF. DNA of the CDR3: TGTGCCAGTAACTCCGGGACAGGGACTAACACCGGGGAGCTGTTTTTT. The genes are TRBV7-9 and TRBJ2-2, with 9 bases fitting TRBD1. Trimming removed 9 bases from V and 2 bases from J; junction bases left unmatched: 10. Germline-derived CDR1 and CDR2 are SEHNR and FQNEAQ (reference sequence). The CDR3 is made up of 16 amino acids.

This clone was found a few times. The V call is TRBV6-1, the J call TRBJ1-6; possible D gene TRBD1, 5 bases. Deletions cut 1 base from V and 11 bases from J, with 15 bases between. Germline V gene lookup returns CDR1 MNHNS and CDR2 SASEGT. This CDR3 spans 15 amino acids. This CDR3 is CASSEGVPGLTPLHF. The CDR3 DNA reads as TGTGCCAGCAGTGAAGGCGTGCCAGGGTTAACACCCCTCCACTTT.

This sequence joins TRBV9 and TRBJ2-1; no definite D call. The CDR3 loop spans 13 amino acids. CDR1 and CDR2 from the germline V gene are SGDLS and YYNGEE. V was clipped by 0 bases and J by 6 bases, with 7 bases between them. CDR3 DNA sequence: TGTGCCAGCAGCGTAGGGGCAGTCAATGAGCAGTTCTTC. It is translated as CASSVGAVNEQFF.

This clone was detected only once. The V gene is TRBV18, the J gene TRBJ1-1; D perhaps matches TRBD1 (6 bases). CDR1 is KGHSH and CDR2 is LQKENI in the germline V gene. Trimming took off 6 bases at V and 4 bases at J, with 15 bases between the two ends. The CDR3 length is 14 residues. CDR3 amino acids: CASSQGREGTEAFF. The CDR3, as DNA: TGTGCCAGCTCCCAGGGGAGGGAAGGCACTGAAGCTTTCTTT.

The chain couples TRBV6-6 to TRBJ1-4, with 7 bases fitting TRBD1. The V gene's germline CDR1 is MNHNY and CDR2 SVGAGI (reference sequence). The V and J ends lost 4 bases and 5 bases, in that order; junction bases with no gene match: 7. The CDR3 extends over 15 amino acids. In nucleotides, the CDR3 is TGTGCCAGCAGTTTAGGACAGGCTGGGAATGAAAAACTGTTTTTT. Encoded protein: CASSLGQAGNEKLFF.

The chain uses TRBV11-2 and TRBJ1-2; TRBD1 agrees at 9 bases. The J segment lost 1 base and the V segment lost 0 bases, leaving 6 bases of the junction unmatched. Germline CDR1 SGHAT, CDR2 FQNNGV. The CDR3 spans 17 residues. The CDR3 nucleotides are TGTGCCAGCAGCTTAGAGTGGTCGGGACAGGGTAACTATGGCTACACCTTC. Translation gives CASSLEWSGQGNYGYTF.

This clone was seen only a few times. The rearrangement uses TRBV5-5 and TRBJ1-5; 10 nucleotides match TRBD1. The J segment lost 6 bases and the V segment lost 2 bases, leaving 8 bases of the junction unmatched. The CDR3 covers 16 residues. The germline V gene encodes CDR1 SGHKS and CDR2 YYEKEE (reference sequence). For the CDR3, the DNA is TGTGCCAGCAGCTTAGGGACAGGGGTTGTGGGTCAGCCCCAGCATTTT. It codes for CASSLGTGVVGQPQHF.

The chain recombines TRBV9 with TRBJ2-1, with D possibly being TRBD2 (6 bases). The CDR3 runs to 14 residues. The ends were cut back, 4 bases at V and 0 bases at J, with 8 bases in the middle. Germline assignment: CDR1 SGDLS and CDR2 YYNGEE. The chain's CDR3 is CASSPTSSYNEQFF. The DNA of the CDR3 is TGTGCCAGCAGCCCGACTAGCTCCTACAATGAGCAGTTCTTC.

V is TRBV15 and J is TRBJ1-6; perhaps TRBD1 as D (5 bases). Germline CDR1 and CDR2: LNHNV and YYDKDF (reference sequence). V was shortened by 0 bases and J by 9 bases, with 12 bases between the two germline ends. CDR3 size: 15 residues. CDR3 nucleotides: TGTGCCACCAGCAGAGATCGGGGGAGTGGTTCACCCCTCCACTTT. It codes for CATSRDRGSGSPLHF.

This chain joins TRBV7-2 and TRBJ2-7; no reliable D call. Germline CDR1 and CDR2: SGHTA and FQGNSA. Trimming took off 4 bases at V and 2 bases at J, with 15 bases between the two ends. The CDR3 is 15 residues long. The CDR3 region is CASSSPRPLTYEQYF. CDR3 sequence (DNA): TGTGCCAGCAGCTCCCCGAGGCCTCTAACCTACGAGCAGTACTTC.

The chain has TRBV6-1 and TRBJ2-7, with no clear D. Trimming shortened V by 6 bases and J by 0 bases, and 12 bases separated the two germline ends. CDR1 MNHNS and CDR2 SASEGT come from the germline V gene. This CDR3 is 14 amino acids long. The CDR3 sequence: CASRITLSSYEQYF. The CDR3 nucleotides read TGTGCCAGCAGGATTACCCTGAGCTCCTACGAGCAGTACTTC.

This rearrangement joins TRBV7-9 to TRBJ1-3, with TRBD1 matching 7 bases. The V and J ends lost 6 bases and 2 bases, in that order; junction bases with no gene match: 10. The germline V gene has CDR1 SEHNR and CDR2 FQNEAQ (reference sequence). The CDR3 consists of 16 residues. CDR3 in amino acids: CASSLLQGFAGNTIYF. CDR3 DNA: TGTGCCAGCAGTCTCCTACAGGGGTTTGCTGGAAACACCATATATTTT.

The genes are TRBV11-2 and TRBJ1-1, with a weak D call TRBD1 (5 bases). V was trimmed by 0 bases and J by 5 bases, leaving 13 bases between them. CDR1 SGHAT and CDR2 FQNNGV come from the germline V gene. The CDR3 is 15 residues long. CDR3 loop: CASSLDLAGITEAFF. The CDR3 bases are TGTGCCAGCAGCTTAGATCTCGCAGGGATTACTGAAGCTTTCTTT.

This rearrangement joins TRBV7-9 to TRBJ1-2; TRBD1 agrees at 9 bases. Germline CDR1 and CDR2: SEHNR and FQNEAQ (reference sequence). The J segment lost 4 bases and the V segment lost 5 bases, leaving 17 bases of the junction unmatched. This CDR3 has 18 residues. CDR3 DNA: TGTGCCAGCAGCCACGTCCCGGGACAGGGAGTCACTGGCTATGGCTACACCTTC. Its protein product is CASSHVPGQGVTGYGYTF.

The chain has TRBV7-2 and TRBJ2-1; D gene unclear. V lost 4 bases and J lost 6, with 7 bases in between. This CDR3 region has 12 residues. CDR1 and CDR2 from the germline V gene are SGHTA and FQGNSA. CDR3 coding DNA: TGTGCCAGCAGCTCCCGAGTCAATGAGCAGTTCTTC. It yields the protein CASSSRVNEQFF. The full variable domain, completed using reference TRBV7-2 and TRBJ2-1, is GAGVSQSPSNKVTEKGKDVELRCDPISGHTALYWYRQSLGQGLEFLIYFQGNSAPDKSGLPSDRFSAERTGGSVSTLTIQRTQQEDSAVYLCASSSRVNEQFFGPGTRLTVL.

The chain joins TRBV18 to TRBJ1-1, with unresolved D. V lost 1 base to trimming and J lost 7 bases, with 10 bases between them. Germline CDR1 and CDR2: KGHSH and LQKENI. The CDR3 is 13 amino acids. The CDR3 DNA is TGTGCCAGCTCACCACGCGCCGGAGATGAAGCTTTCTTT. It is translated as CASSPRAGDEAFF.

This clone was observed a single time. CDR3 amino acids: CASSRRGNYGYTF. The CDR3, as DNA: TGTGCCAGCAGTCGCAGGGGTAACTATGGCTACACCTTC. The V call is TRBV6-1, the J call TRBJ1-2, with TRBD1 as a possible D gene (6 bases). CDR1 and CDR2 (germline): MNHNS, SASEGT. The V and J ends lost 5 bases and 1 base respectively, with 8 bases between them. The length of the CDR3 is 13 residues.

This clone was found once. The chain employs TRBV28 and TRBJ1-4, with 7 bases that match TRBD1. V shed 6 bases and J 3 bases; nucleotides not matched to a gene: 10. The CDR3 has 16 amino acids. In germline, CDR1 is MDHEN, CDR2 SYDVKM. The CDR3 DNA is TGTGCCAGCAGAGATTCCCCGGGACAGTCTAATGAAAAACTGTTTTTT. This codes for CASRDSPGQSNEKLFF.

CDR3 loop: CASVPRGKNEQFF. In DNA, the CDR3 is TGTGCCAGCGTTCCCCGGGGTAAGAATGAGCAGTTCTTC. The J gene is TRBJ2-1, the V gene TRBV6-5, with D possibly matching TRBD2 (5 bases). Germline lookup yields CDR1 MNHEY and CDR2 SVGAGI. The CDR3 loop spans 13 amino acids. The V end was cut by 8 bases, the J end by 7 bases, with 15 bases between.

The rearrangement joins TRBV5-5 to TRBJ2-7, with D possibly matching TRBD1 (5 bases). V lost 0 bases and J 5 bases, leaving 18 bases between the germline ends. The germline V gene has CDR1 SGHKS and CDR2 YYEKEE (reference sequence). The CDR3 sequence is 16 residues long. The CDR3 reads CASSLEIRGMSDEQYF. CDR3 bases: TGTGCCAGCAGCTTGGAAATTAGGGGAATGTCGGACGAGCAGTACTTC.

V is TRBV12-5 and J is TRBJ1-5, with TRBD1 identical over 11 bases. With V trimmed by 5 bases and J by 9 bases, 6 bases remained unmatched. Germline CDR1 LGHNT, CDR2 FRNRAP. The length of the CDR3 is 14 residues. The DNA for the CDR3 is TGTGCTAGTGGTCCCGGACAGGGGGCTCTGCCCCAGCATTTT. Protein product: CASGPGQGALPQHF.